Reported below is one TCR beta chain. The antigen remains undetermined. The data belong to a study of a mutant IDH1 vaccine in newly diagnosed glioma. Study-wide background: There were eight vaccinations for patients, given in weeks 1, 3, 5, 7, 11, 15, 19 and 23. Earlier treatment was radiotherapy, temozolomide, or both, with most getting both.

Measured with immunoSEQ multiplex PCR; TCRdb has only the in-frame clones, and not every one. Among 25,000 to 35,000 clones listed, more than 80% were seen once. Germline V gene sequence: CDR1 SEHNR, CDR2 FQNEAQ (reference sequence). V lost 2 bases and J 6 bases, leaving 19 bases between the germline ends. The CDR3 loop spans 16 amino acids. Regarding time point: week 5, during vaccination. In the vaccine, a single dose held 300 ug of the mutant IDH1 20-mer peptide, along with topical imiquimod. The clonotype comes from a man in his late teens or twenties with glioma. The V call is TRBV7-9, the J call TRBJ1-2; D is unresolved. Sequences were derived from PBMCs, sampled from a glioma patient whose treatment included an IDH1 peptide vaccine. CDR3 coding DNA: TGTGCCAGCAGCTTATTGGATTGGTCAAACTTCAATGGCTACACCTTC. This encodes CASSLLDWSNFNGYTF.